These 5 T cell receptor beta chains share one sample of origin, sequenced in a study of shared clonotypes between healthy human individuals. The method was immunoSEQ multiplex PCR; TCRdb's version includes in-frame clones alone and lacks a portion of them. The sample lists 2 million to 2.5 million clones; approximately 95% were seen once. The sample taken for sequencing was naive CD4+ T cells sorted from blood. Subset here: CD45RA+ positively selected. These receptors originate from a young man in good health.

The chain has TRBV6-1 and TRBJ2-5; 8 bases fit TRBD2. The CDR3 consists of 14 residues. V shed 4 bases, J shed 2 bases, and the junction held 3 bases outside the gene matches. CDR1 MNHNS and CDR2 SASEGT come from the germline V gene. The CDR3 protein is CASSGTSRQETQYF. CDR3 in DNA: TGTGCCAGCAGTGGGACTAGCAGGCAAGAGACCCAGTACTTC.

The rearrangement links TRBV18 to TRBJ1-5, with D possibly being TRBD1 (5 bases). Trimming pared 3 bases from V and 0 bases from J, leaving 9 bases between. Germline CDR1 and CDR2: KGHSH and LQKENI. The CDR3 loop spans 15 amino acids. The CDR3 is CASSPGQFSNQPQHF. For the CDR3, the DNA is TGTGCCAGCTCACCGGGGCAGTTTAGCAATCAGCCCCAGCATTTT.

This chain joins TRBV7-9 and TRBJ2-1, with D perhaps matching TRBD2 (5 bases). Germline assignment: CDR1 SEHNR and CDR2 FQNEAQ (reference sequence). V gave up 5 bases and J gave up 4 bases, with 15 bases separating them. The CDR3 has 15 amino acids. CDR3 sequence reads: CASSPSKLGYNEQFF. In DNA, the CDR3 is TGTGCCAGCAGCCCTAGCAAACTAGGTTACAATGAGCAGTTCTTC.

The V gene is TRBV6-5, the J gene TRBJ1-1; possibly TRBD1 for D (5 bases). Trimming took 6 bases from V and 5 from J, leaving 16 bases between them. This CDR3 is 14 amino acids long. Germline CDR1 MNHEY, CDR2 SVGAGI. The CDR3 loop is CASSRRDSRTEAFF. In DNA, the CDR3 is TGTGCCAGCAGCCGCCGGGACTCCAGGACTGAAGCTTTCTTT.

The chain uses TRBV5-1 and TRBJ1-4; a possible D gene is TRBD1 (6 bases). Germline V gene sequence: CDR1 SGHRS, CDR2 YFSETQ. The CDR3 has 14 residues. With 4 bases removed from V and 6 bases from J, the gap between germline ends came to 13 bases. Written as DNA, the CDR3 is TGCGCCAGCAGCCCCGAAAGGGGGGATGAAAAACTGTTTTTT. It specifies CASSPERGDEKLFF.